The 28 T cell receptor beta chains below were found in one sample sequenced in a study of T cell changes during pregnancy in multiple sclerosis. Produced via immunoSEQ multiplex PCR; TCRdb's table is partial and in-frame only. The profile shows more than 70,000 clones, 91% of them singletons. The source was peripheral blood, collected after pregnancy. The receptor source for this set is a female donor in good health, enrolled as a control in a pregnancy study.

The chain couples TRBV7-9 to TRBJ2-5; D might be TRBD2 (6 bases). The CDR3 is 12 residues long. Germline V CDR1 and CDR2: SEHNR, FQNEAQ (reference sequence). V was pared by 9 bases and J by 10 bases, with 18 bases between. The CDR3 sequence: CASVGTERNQYF. The CDR3 coding sequence is TGTGCCAGTGTGGGGACTGAGCGTAACCAGTACTTC.

This sequence joins TRBV5-1 and TRBJ2-5; a weak D match, TRBD1 (5 bases). Trimming left V 7 bases short and J 2 bases short, with 15 bases between. The germline CDR1 and CDR2 sequences are SGHRS and YFSETQ. The CDR3 covers 14 residues. The CDR3 DNA is TGCGCCAGCTCTCCTGCGACAGCGCAAGAGACCCAGTACTTC. Translating it yields CASSPATAQETQYF.

CDR3 coding DNA: TGTGCCAGCTCACCAGGCCAGCGGGGGGTCCATGAGCAGTTCTTC. It encodes CASSPGQRGVHEQFF. The chain uses TRBV18 and TRBJ2-1, with 9 positions matching TRBD2. Germline CDR1 reads KGHSH; CDR2 reads LQKENI. This CDR3 contains 15 residues. V trimming: 2 bases; J trimming: 8 bases; junction bases outside the gene matches: 7.

The chain recombines TRBV7-9 with TRBJ1-2; TRBD1 matches 8 bases. Germline V gene data show CDR1 as SEHNR and CDR2 as FQNEAQ (reference sequence). This CDR3 is 12 amino acids long. After removal of 5 bases from V and 9 bases from J, the junction contained 5 bases not matched to a gene. In DNA form, the CDR3 reads TGTGCCAGCAGCCCCCAGGGGGCTAGCTACACCTTC. It encodes CASSPQGASYTF.

In this sample, this clone turned up once. The J gene is TRBJ1-1, the V gene TRBV5-6; D gene unclear. This CDR3 contains 14 residues. Deletions cut 5 bases from V and 0 bases from J, with 11 bases between. CDR1 and CDR2 (germline): SGHDT, YYEEEE. CDR3 coding DNA: TGTGCCAGCAGTCGACGGGTTGTGAACACTGAAGCTTTCTTT. Its translation is CASSRRVVNTEAFF. Full variable domain (remainder filled in from reference TRBV5-6 and TRBJ1-1): DAGVTQSPTHLIKTRGQQVTLRCSPKSGHDTVSWYQQALGQGPQFIFQYYEEEERQRGNFPDRFSGHQFPNYSSELNVNALLLGDSALYLCASSRRVVNTEAFFGQGTRLTVV.

This rearrangement joins TRBV19 to TRBJ2-2; unclear D gene. V was shortened by 6 bases and J by 5 bases, with 4 bases between the two germline ends. The V gene's germline CDR1 is LNHDA and CDR2 SQIVND (reference sequence). The CDR3 has 11 amino acids. CDR3 residues: CASSVTGELFF. The CDR3 DNA sequence: TGTGCCAGTAGCGTGACCGGGGAGCTGTTTTTT. The whole variable domain, remainder taken from reference TRBV19 and TRBJ2-2, is DGGITQSPKYLFRKEGQNVTLSCEQNLNHDAMYWYRQDPGQGLRLIYYSQIVNDFQKGDIAEGYSVSREKKESFPLTVTSAQKNPTAFYLCASSVTGELFFGEGSRLTVL.

This clone showed up just once. The V gene is TRBV5-1, the J gene TRBJ1-2; 7 bases line up with TRBD1. From germline, CDR1 is SGHRS and CDR2 YFSETQ. This CDR3 region has 13 residues. J gave up 8 bases and V 1 base, and 5 bases lay outside the gene matches. The CDR3 protein is CASSLKGAGGYTF. The CDR3 nucleotides are TGCGCCAGCAGCTTGAAGGGGGCCGGCGGCTACACCTTC.

Of note for this clone: A read error may account for a junction end that differs from germline. Other nucleotide sequences from this sample produce the same CDR3. This chain joins TRBV2 and TRBJ2-2, with 7 bases fitting TRBD2. The CDR3 extends over 15 amino acids. CDR1 is SNHLY, CDR2 FYNNEI, per germline. CDR3 DNA sequence: TGTGCCAGCAGGGGGCGGGGGAGGAACACCGGGGAACTGTTTTTT. The encoded protein is CASRGRGRNTGELFF.

The chain uses TRBV5-1 and TRBJ1-5, with a tentative D call TRBD1 (5 bases). Trimming took off 0 bases at V and 5 bases at J, with 9 bases between the two ends. This CDR3 contains 14 residues. Germline V gene lookup returns CDR1 SGHRS and CDR2 YFSETQ. CDR3 residues: CASSLGQTYQPQHF. For the CDR3, the DNA is TGCGCCAGCAGCTTGGGACAGACTTATCAGCCCCAGCATTTT. The whole variable domain, filled in from reference TRBV5-1 and TRBJ1-5, reads KAGVTQTPRYLIKTRGQQVTLSCSPISGHRSVSWYQQTPGQGLQFLFEYFSETQRNKGNFPGRFSGRQFSNSRSEMNVSTLELGDSALYLCASSLGQTYQPQHFGDGTRLSIL.

The gene calls are TRBV14 and TRBJ2-3, with TRBD2 as a possible D gene (5 bases). This CDR3 spans 15 amino acids. Trimming took 0 bases from V and 1 from J, leaving 8 bases between them. CDR1 is SGHDN and CDR2 is FVKESK in the germline V gene. This CDR3 reads CASSQERVRTDTQYF. The CDR3 DNA reads TGTGCCAGCAGCCAAGAGAGGGTGCGCACAGATACGCAGTATTTT.

The rearrangement uses TRBV14 and TRBJ2-1, with D possibly matching TRBD2 (6 bases). This CDR3 has 12 amino acids. Germline loops: CDR1 SGHDN, CDR2 FVKESK. The ends were cut back, 4 bases at V and 10 bases at J, with 11 bases in the middle. The CDR3 sequence: CASSRGLSEQFF. The CDR3 bases are TGTGCCAGCAGCCGGGGACTTTCAGAGCAGTTCTTC.

The chain joins TRBV5-1 to TRBJ1-4; D perhaps matches TRBD1 (5 bases). The CDR3 is 15 residues long. V was clipped by 1 base and J by 7 bases, with 14 bases between them. The germline V gene encodes CDR1 SGHRS and CDR2 YFSETQ. The CDR3: CASSLSSSQGEKLFF. CDR3 DNA: TGCGCCAGCAGCTTGTCGTCCTCTCAGGGTGAAAAACTGTTTTTT.

The chain carries TRBV6-5 and TRBJ1-1, with 7 bases matching TRBD1. CDR1 and CDR2 (germline): MNHEY, SVGAGI. CDR3 length: 13 residues. With 7 bases clipped from V and 7 bases from J, the junction kept 9 bases outside the gene matches. CDR3 in amino acids: CASNPIQGSEAFF. Written as DNA, the CDR3 is TGTGCCAGCAACCCGATACAGGGGAGTGAAGCTTTCTTT.

The chain employs TRBV6-5 and TRBJ1-4; D unresolved. Germline CDR1 reads MNHEY; CDR2 reads SVGAGI. The V end lost 2 bases, the J end lost 2 bases, and 9 bases lay between the germline ends. CDR3 length: 15 residues. CDR3 in DNA: TGTGCCAGCAGTTACGGAGGAGGGACTAATGAAAAACTGTTTTTT. Amino acids: CASSYGGGTNEKLFF.

The CDR3 spells CASSYRGGSREKLFF. The CDR3 DNA reads as TGTGCCAGCAGTTACCGAGGAGGATCTAGAGAAAAACTGTTTTTT. This chain links TRBV6-5 with TRBJ1-4; D unresolved. With 2 bases removed from V and 8 bases from J, the gap between germline ends came to 15 bases. The CDR3 length is 15 residues. Germline V gene lookup returns CDR1 MNHEY and CDR2 SVGAGI.

The table lists this clone with a few counts. The chain joins TRBV2 to TRBJ1-5, with a weak D call TRBD1 (6 bases). There are 14 residues in the CDR3. Germline CDR1 SNHLY, CDR2 FYNNEI. Trimming removed 5 bases at V and 0 bases at J, with 8 bases between. CDR3 DNA sequence: TGTGCCAGCAGTTGGACAGATAGCAATCAGCCCCAGCATTTT. It is translated as CASSWTDSNQPQHF.

The V and J genes are TRBV4-3 and TRBJ1-3; D not resolved. V lost 0 bases and J lost 8, with 11 bases in between. The CDR3 length is 14 residues. The germline CDR1 and CDR2 sequences are LGHNA and YSLEER. The CDR3 nucleotides are TGCGCCAGCAGCCAAGATATTTCGGGTCACACCATATATTTT. It yields the protein CASSQDISGHTIYF.

The DNA for the CDR3 is TGTGCCAGCAGCCCTAGCGGCAGCACAGATACGCAGTATTTT. This translates into CASSPSGSTDTQYF. This chain uses TRBV7-3 with TRBJ2-3, with 7 bases identical to TRBD2. This CDR3 has 14 amino acids. V dropped 5 bases and J dropped 0; count of bases not matched to a gene: 2. Germline CDR1 is SGHTA and CDR2 is FQGTGA.

CDR3 sequence (DNA): TGTGCCAGCAGCCAAGATAGGGAGAACAGGGTGGACACCTTC. It yields the protein CASSQDRENRVDTF. This rearrangement joins TRBV4-2 to TRBJ1-2; TRBD1 is a possible D gene (6 bases). CDR3 size: 14 residues. V was shortened by 0 bases and J by 12 bases, with 17 bases between the two germline ends. The germline V gene has CDR1 LGHNA and CDR2 YNFKEQ.

CDR3 bases: TGTGCCAGTAGCCCAAACAGGGGCGGTAGGGGCACTGAAGCTTTCTTT. The encoded protein is CASSPNRGGRGTEAFF. The V gene is TRBV19, the J gene TRBJ1-1; TRBD1 aligns across 7 bases. V trimming: 6 bases; J trimming: 4 bases; junction bases outside the gene matches: 14. Germline lookup yields CDR1 LNHDA and CDR2 SQIVND (reference sequence). CDR3 size: 16 residues.

The chain employs TRBV29-1 and TRBJ1-2; 10 bases agree with TRBD1. Germline CDR1 and CDR2: SQVTM and ANQGSEA. This CDR3 comprises 14 residues. V shed 1 base and J 7 bases; nucleotides not matched to a gene: 6. Here the CDR3 reads CSVEVRDRGPGYTF. Here the CDR3 DNA reads TGCAGCGTTGAAGTTAGGGACAGGGGACCTGGCTACACCTTC.

Only a few counts were recorded for this clone. V gene TRBV7-9 combines with J gene TRBJ1-3; possibly TRBD1 for D (6 bases). CDR3 length: 16 residues. V was clipped by 3 bases and J by 1 base, with 13 bases between them. CDR1 and CDR2 (germline): SEHNR, FQNEAQ (reference sequence). The CDR3 sequence: CASSFAMGASGNTIYF. The CDR3, as DNA: TGTGCCAGCAGCTTCGCCATGGGGGCGTCTGGAAACACCATATATTTT.

V and J are TRBV6-1 and TRBJ2-2, with 7 positions matching TRBD1. The germline CDR1 and CDR2 sequences are MNHNS and SASEGT. The CDR3 consists of 13 residues. Trimming took 10 bases from V and 3 from J; bases not matched to a gene: 5. The CDR3 protein is CATGTDDTGELFF. Here the CDR3 DNA reads TGTGCCACCGGGACAGACGACACCGGGGAGCTGTTTTTT.

The CDR3 sequence: CASSRLLAAGLLEQYF. The CDR3 nucleotides read TGTGCCAGCAGCCGATTACTGGCAGCGGGGCTTTTGGAGCAGTACTTC. The chain has TRBV5-4 and TRBJ2-7; TRBD2 matches 7 bases. Trimming at V came to 4 bases and at J to 7 bases, leaving 17 bases not matched to a gene. The germline V gene has CDR1 SGHNT and CDR2 YYREEE (reference sequence). CDR3 length: 16 amino acids.

This chain joins TRBV4-3 and TRBJ1-6; 8 bases map to TRBD1. Germline CDR1 LGHNA, CDR2 YSLEER. Losses at the gene ends were 2 bases for V and 6 bases for J; bases not matched to a gene: 15. CDR3 length equals 19 residues. The CDR3 loop is CASSQFPSGTGLFNSPLHF. CDR3 in DNA: TGCGCCAGCAGCCAATTCCCCTCCGGGACAGGACTTTTTAATTCACCCCTCCACTTT.

The chain couples TRBV9 to TRBJ1-2; 7 bases are a match to TRBD1. Germline values: CDR1 SGDLS, CDR2 YYNGEE. V dropped 0 bases and J dropped 4; count of bases not matched to a gene: 6. The CDR3 has 15 residues. The chain's CDR3 is CASSVEQQGFYGYTF. The CDR3, as DNA: TGTGCCAGCAGCGTAGAACAACAGGGGTTCTATGGCTACACCTTC.

V and J are TRBV5-1 and TRBJ1-2, with 7 bases matching TRBD1. Germline V gives CDR1 SGHRS, CDR2 YFSETQ. Trimming at V came to 0 bases and at J to 2 bases, leaving 10 bases not matched to a gene. CDR3 length: 17 residues. The CDR3 coding sequence is TGCGCCAGCAGCTTGGGCCCCTCGACAGGGCTGAACTATGGCTACACCTTC. It translates to CASSLGPSTGLNYGYTF. Full variable domain (missing parts from reference TRBV5-1 and TRBJ1-2): KAGVTQTPRYLIKTRGQQVTLSCSPISGHRSVSWYQQTPGQGLQFLFEYFSETQRNKGNFPGRFSGRQFSNSRSEMNVSTLELGDSALYLCASSLGPSTGLNYGYTFGSGTRLTVV.

In this sample, this clone turned up a few times. The rearrangement uses TRBV27 and TRBJ1-2; D perhaps matches TRBD1 (5 bases). Germline V gene data show CDR1 as MNHEY and CDR2 as SMNVEV (reference sequence). V lost 5 bases to trimming and J lost 4 bases, with 11 bases between them. This CDR3 is 13 amino acids long. CDR3 sequence (DNA): TGTGCCAGCAGTCCGACAGCCTCCTATGGCTACACCTTC. Protein: CASSPTASYGYTF.